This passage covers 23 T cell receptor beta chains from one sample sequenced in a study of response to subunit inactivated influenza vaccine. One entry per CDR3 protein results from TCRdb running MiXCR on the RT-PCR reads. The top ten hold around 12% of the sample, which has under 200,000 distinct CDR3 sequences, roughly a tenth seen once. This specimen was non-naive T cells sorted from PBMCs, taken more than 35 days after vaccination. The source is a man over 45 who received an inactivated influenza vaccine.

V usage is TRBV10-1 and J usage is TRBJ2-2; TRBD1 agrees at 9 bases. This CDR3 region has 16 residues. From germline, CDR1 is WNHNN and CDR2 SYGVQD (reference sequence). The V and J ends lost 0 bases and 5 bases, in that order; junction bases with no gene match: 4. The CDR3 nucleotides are TGCGCCAGCAGTGAGTCCCCGGGACAGGGAACCGGGGAGCTGTTTTTT. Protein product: CASSESPGQGTGELFF.

CDR3 protein: CASSQDPSGNEKLFF. The CDR3 coding sequence is TGCGCCAGCAGCCAAGATCCCTCTGGGAATGAAAAACTGTTTTTT. This chain connects TRBV4-1 to TRBJ1-4; D unresolved. Germline V gene sequence: CDR1 MGHRA, CDR2 YSYEKL. The CDR3 extends over 15 amino acids. V dropped 0 bases and J dropped 5 bases, with 10 bases sitting between them.

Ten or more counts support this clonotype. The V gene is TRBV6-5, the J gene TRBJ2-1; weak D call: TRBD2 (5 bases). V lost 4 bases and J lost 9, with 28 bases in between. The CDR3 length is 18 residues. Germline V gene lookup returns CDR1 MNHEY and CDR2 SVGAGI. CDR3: CASSLFPVDFSGFTEQFF. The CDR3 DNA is TGTGCCAGCAGTTTATTTCCGGTGGACTTTAGTGGCTTCACTGAGCAGTTCTTC.

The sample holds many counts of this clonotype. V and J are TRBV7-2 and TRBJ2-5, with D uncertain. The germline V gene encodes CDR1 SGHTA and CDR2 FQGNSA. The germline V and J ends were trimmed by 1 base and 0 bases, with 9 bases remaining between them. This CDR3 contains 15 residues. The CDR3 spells CASSLVGSYQETQYF. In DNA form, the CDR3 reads TGTGCCAGCAGCTTAGTAGGCAGTTACCAAGAGACCCAGTACTTC.

The CDR3 here is CASSFRVSNTGELFF. In DNA form, the CDR3 reads TGCGCCAGCAGCTTCCGGGTATCGAACACCGGGGAGCTGTTTTTT. The chain recombines TRBV5-1 with TRBJ2-2; D ambiguous. CDR1 is SGHRS and CDR2 is YFSETQ in the germline V gene. Trimming shortened V by 2 bases and J by 0 bases, and 8 bases separated the two germline ends. The CDR3 has 15 amino acids.

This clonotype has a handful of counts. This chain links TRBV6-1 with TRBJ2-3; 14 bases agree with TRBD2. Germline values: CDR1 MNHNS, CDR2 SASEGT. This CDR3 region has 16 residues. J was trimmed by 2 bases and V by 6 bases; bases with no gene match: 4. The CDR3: CASRLTSGGATDTQYF. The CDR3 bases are TGTGCCAGCAGGCTGACTAGCGGGGGGGCCACAGATACGCAGTATTTT.

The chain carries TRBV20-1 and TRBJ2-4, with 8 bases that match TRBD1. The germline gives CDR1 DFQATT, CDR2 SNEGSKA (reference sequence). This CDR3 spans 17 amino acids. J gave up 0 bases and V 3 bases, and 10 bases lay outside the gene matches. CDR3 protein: CSASGTGFILAKNIQYF. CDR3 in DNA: TGCAGTGCTAGTGGGACAGGATTTATCCTAGCCAAAAACATTCAGTACTTC.

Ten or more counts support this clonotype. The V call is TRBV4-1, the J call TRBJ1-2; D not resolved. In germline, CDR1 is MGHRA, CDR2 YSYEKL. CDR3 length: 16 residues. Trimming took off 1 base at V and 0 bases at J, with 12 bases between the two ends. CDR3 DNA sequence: TGCGCCAGCAGCCAAGCGTTTTCGTTAGCTAACTATGGCTACACCTTC. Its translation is CASSQAFSLANYGYTF.

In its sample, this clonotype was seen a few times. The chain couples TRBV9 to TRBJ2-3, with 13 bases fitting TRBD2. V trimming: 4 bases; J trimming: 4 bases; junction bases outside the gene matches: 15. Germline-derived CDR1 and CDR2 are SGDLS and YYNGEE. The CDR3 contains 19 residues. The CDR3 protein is CASSRRVLAGGLEADTQYF. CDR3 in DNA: TGTGCCAGCAGCCGCCGAGTACTAGCGGGAGGGTTAGAGGCAGATACGCAGTATTTT.

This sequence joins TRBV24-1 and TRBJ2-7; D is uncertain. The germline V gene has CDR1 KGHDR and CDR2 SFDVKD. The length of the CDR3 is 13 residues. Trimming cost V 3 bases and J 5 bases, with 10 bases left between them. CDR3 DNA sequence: TGTGCCACCAGTGATCCCTCGGTTAACGAGCAGTACTTC. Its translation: CATSDPSVNEQYF.

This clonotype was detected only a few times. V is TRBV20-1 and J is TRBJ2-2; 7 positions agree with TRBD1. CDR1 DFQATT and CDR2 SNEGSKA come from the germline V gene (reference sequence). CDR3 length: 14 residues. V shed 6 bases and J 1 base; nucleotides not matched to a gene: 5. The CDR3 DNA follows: TGCAGTGCGCAAAGACAGGGGAACACCGGGGAGCTGTTTTTT. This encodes CSAQRQGNTGELFF.

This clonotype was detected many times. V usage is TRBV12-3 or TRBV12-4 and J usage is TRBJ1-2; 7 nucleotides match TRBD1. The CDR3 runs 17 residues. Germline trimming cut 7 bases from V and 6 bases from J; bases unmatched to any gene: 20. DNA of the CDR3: TGTGCCAGCAATAAAGGGACAGCATGGGGTCCTTTAGATGGCTACACCTTC. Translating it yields CASNKGTAWGPLDGYTF.

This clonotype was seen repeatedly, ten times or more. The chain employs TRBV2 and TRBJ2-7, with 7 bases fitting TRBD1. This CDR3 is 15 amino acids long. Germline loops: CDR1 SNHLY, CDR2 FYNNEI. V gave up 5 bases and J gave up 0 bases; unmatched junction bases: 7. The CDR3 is CASSPDRASSYEQYF. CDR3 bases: TGTGCCAGCAGTCCCGACAGGGCAAGCTCCTACGAGCAGTACTTC. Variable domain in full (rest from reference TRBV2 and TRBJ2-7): EPEVTQTPSHQVTQMGQEVILRCVPISNHLYFYWYRQILGQKVEFLVSFYNNEISEKSEIFDDQFSVERPDGSNFTLKIRSTKLEDSAMYFCASSPDRASSYEQYFGPGTRLTVT.

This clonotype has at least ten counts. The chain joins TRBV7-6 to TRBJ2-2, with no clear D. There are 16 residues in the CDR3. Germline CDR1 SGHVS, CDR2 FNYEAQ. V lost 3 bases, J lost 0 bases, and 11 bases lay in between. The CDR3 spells CASSLETAANTGELFF. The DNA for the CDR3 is TGTGCCAGCAGCTTGGAAACAGCCGCGAACACCGGGGAGCTGTTTTTT.

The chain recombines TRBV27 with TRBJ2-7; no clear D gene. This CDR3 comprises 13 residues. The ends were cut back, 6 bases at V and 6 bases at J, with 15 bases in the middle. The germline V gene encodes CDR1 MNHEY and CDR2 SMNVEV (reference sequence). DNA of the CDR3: TGTGCCAGCAGGCCTCCGGATTCGAGCGAGCAGTACTTC. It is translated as CASRPPDSSEQYF.

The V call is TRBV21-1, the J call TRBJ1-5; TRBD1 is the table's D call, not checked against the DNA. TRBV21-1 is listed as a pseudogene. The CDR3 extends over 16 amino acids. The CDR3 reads CASSKGGRVLNQPQHF. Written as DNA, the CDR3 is TGTGCCAGCAGCAAAGGGGGCAGGGTTCTTAATCAGCCCCAGCATTTC.

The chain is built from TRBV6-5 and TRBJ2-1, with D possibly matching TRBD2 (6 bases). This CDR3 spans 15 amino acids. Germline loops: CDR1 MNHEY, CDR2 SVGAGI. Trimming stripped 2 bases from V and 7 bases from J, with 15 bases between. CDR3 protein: CASSYLGTGRNEQFF. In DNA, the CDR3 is TGTGCCAGCAGTTACCTCGGGACTGGAAGAAATGAGCAGTTCTTC.

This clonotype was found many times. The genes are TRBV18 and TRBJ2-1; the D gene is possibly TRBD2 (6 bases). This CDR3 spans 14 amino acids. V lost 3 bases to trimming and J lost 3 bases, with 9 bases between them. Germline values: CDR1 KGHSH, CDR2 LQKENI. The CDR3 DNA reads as TGTGCCAGCTCACCGAATAGCGGCTACAATGAGCAGTTCTTC. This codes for CASSPNSGYNEQFF. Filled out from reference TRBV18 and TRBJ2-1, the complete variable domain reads NAGVMQNPRHLVRRRGQEARLRCSPMKGHSHVYWYRQLPEEGLKFMVYLQKENIIDESGMPKERFSAEFPKEGPSILRIQQVVRGDSAAYFCASSPNSGYNEQFFGPGTRLTVL.

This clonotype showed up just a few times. CDR3 sequence: CASSLESGHPYEQYF. The CDR3 DNA sequence: TGTGCCAGCAGCTTAGAATCGGGACACCCCTACGAGCAGTACTTC. The chain uses TRBV11-3 and TRBJ2-7, with D possibly matching TRBD1 (6 bases). Germline V gene sequence: CDR1 SGHNT, CDR2 YENEEA. The ends were cut back, 0 bases at V and 2 bases at J, with 11 bases in the middle. This CDR3 contains 15 residues.

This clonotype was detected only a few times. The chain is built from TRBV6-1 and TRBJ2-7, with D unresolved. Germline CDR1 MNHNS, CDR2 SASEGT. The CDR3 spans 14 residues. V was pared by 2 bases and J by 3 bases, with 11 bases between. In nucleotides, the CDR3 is TGTGCCAGCAGTGAATTCGGCACTCACTACGAGCAGTACTTC. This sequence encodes CASSEFGTHYEQYF.

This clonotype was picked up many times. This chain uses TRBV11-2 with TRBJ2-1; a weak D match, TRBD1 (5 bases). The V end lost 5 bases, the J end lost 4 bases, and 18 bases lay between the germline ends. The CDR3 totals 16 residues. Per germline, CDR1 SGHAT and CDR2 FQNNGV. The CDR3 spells CASSPQGAQVYNEQFF. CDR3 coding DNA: TGTGCCAGCAGCCCTCAAGGGGCACAGGTATACAATGAGCAGTTCTTC.

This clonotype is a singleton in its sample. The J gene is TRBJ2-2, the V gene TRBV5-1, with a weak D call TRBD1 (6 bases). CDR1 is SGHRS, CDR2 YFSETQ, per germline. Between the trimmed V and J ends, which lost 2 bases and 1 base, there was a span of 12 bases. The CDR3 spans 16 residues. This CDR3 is CASSFRGEENTGELFF. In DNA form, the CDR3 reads TGCGCCAGCAGCTTCAGGGGCGAGGAGAACACCGGGGAGCTGTTTTTT.

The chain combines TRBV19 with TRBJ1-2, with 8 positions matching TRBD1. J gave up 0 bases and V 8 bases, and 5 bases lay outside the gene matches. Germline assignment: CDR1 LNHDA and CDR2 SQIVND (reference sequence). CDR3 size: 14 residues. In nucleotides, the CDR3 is TGTGCCAGTCGTTTGGGACAGGCTAACTATGGCTACACCTTC. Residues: CASRLGQANYGYTF.